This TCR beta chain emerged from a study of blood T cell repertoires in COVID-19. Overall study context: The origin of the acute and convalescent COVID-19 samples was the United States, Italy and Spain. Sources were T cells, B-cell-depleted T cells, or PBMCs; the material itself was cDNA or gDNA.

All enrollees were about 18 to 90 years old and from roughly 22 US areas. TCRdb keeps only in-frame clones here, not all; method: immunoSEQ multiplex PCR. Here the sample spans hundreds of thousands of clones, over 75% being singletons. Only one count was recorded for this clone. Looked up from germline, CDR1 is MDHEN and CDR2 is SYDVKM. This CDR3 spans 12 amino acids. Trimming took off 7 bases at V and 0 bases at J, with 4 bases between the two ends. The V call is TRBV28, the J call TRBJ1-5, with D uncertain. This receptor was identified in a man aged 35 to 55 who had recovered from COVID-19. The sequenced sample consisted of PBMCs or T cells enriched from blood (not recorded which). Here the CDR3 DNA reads TGTGCCAGCAAGAGTAGCAATCAGCCCCAGCATTTT. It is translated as CASKSSNQPQHF.